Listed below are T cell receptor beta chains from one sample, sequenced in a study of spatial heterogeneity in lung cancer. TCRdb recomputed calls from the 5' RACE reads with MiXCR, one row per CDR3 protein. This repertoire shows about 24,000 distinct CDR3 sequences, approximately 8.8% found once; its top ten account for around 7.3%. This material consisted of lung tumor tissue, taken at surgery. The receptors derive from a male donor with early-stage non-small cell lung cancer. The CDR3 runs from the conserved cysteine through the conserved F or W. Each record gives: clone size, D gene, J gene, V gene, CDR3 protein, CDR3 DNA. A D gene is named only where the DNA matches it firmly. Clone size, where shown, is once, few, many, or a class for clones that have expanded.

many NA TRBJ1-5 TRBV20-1 CSATQGVSNQPQHF TGCAGTGCTACACAGGGAGTTAGCAATCAGCCCCAGCATTTT
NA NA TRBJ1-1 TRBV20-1 CSAIPHTEAFF TGCAGTGCCATACCTCACACTGAAGCTTTCTTT
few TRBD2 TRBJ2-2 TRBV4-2 CASSHASGGGGGELFF TGTGCCAGCAGCCACGCTAGCGGGGGGGGCGGCGGGGAGCTGTTTTTT
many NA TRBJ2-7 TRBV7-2 CASSLDLGGEQYF TGTGCCAGCAGCTTAGATTTGGGCGGGGAGCAGTACTTC
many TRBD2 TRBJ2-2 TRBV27 CASSLSRGTFTGELFF TGTGCCAGCAGTTTATCGCGGGGGACCTTCACCGGGGAGCTGTTTTTT
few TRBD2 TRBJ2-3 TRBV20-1 CSARGSGRGTQPDTQYF TGCAGTGCTAGGGGGAGCGGGAGAGGGACCCAGCCAGATACGCAGTATTTT
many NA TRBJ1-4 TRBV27 CASSFPESGKLFF TGTGCCAGCAGTTTCCCCGAATCTGGAAAACTGTTTTTT
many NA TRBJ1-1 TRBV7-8 CASSPQVRGLNTEAFF TGTGCCAGCAGCCCCCAGGTGAGGGGATTGAACACTGAAGCTTTCTTT
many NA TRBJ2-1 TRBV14 CASSLGWTLEQFF TGTGCCAGCAGCCTTGGTTGGACCCTCGAGCAGTTCTTC
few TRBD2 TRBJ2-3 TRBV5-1 CASSSIAGGLADTQYF TGCGCCAGCAGCTCCATAGCGGGGGGGCTGGCAGATACGCAGTATTTT
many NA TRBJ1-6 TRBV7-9 CASSLAGNNSPLHF TGTGCCAGCAGCTTAGCAGGGAATAATTCACCCCTCCACTTT
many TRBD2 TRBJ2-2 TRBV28 CASSLSGLAGGRTGELFF TGTGCCAGCAGTTTATCTGGACTAGCGGGAGGGCGAACCGGGGAGCTGTTTTTT
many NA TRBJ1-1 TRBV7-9 CASSLGMGPGGTEAFF TGTGCCAGCAGCTTAGGAATGGGGCCCGGAGGCACTGAAGCTTTCTTT
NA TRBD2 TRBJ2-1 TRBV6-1 CASTRTSSEQFF TGTGCCAGCACTAGGACTAGTAGTGAGCAGTTCTTC
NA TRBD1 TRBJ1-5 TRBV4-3 CASSRLQGPDQPQHF TGCGCCAGCAGCCGTCTACAGGGGCCGGATCAGCCCCAGCATTTT
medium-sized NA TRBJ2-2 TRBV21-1 CASSKAYAGELFF TGTGCCAGCAGCAAAGCGTATGCCGGGGAGCTGTTTTTT
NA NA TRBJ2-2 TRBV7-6 CASSLSPNTGELFF TGTGCCAGCAGCTTATCACCTAACACGGGGGAGCTGTTTTTT
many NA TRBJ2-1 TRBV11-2 CASSPQAGNEQFF TGTGCCAGCAGCCCTCAGGCGGGGAATGAGCAGTTCTTC
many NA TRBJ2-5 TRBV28 CASSLAGGGSQETQYF TGTGCCAGCAGTTTGGCTGGGGGCGGTAGTCAAGAGACCCAGTACTTC
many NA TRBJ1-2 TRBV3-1 CASSQADSNYGYTF TGTGCCAGCAGCCAAGCGGACAGTAACTATGGCTACACCTTC
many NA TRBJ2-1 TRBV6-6 CASSLLDYNEQFF TGTGCCAGCAGCCTACTGGACTACAATGAGCAGTTCTTC
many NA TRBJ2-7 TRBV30 CAWSVGAEQYF TGTGCCTGGAGTGTTGGCGCCGAGCAGTACTTC
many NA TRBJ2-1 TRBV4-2 CASSLTYNEQFF TGTGCCAGCAGCCTTACCTACAATGAGCAGTTCTTC
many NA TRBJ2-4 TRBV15 CATSRDAVAKNIQYF TGTGCCACCAGCAGAGACGCTGTAGCCAAAAACATTCAGTACTTC
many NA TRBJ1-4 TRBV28 CASSSFRDNEKLFF TGTGCCAGCAGTTCTTTCAGAGATAATGAAAAACTGTTTTTT
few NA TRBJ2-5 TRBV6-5 CASSPRPSLQETQYF TGTGCCAGCAGTCCGCGACCCTCCTTGCAAGAGACCCAGTACTTC
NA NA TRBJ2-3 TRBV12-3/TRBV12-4 CASSLGDTQYF TGTGCCAGCAGTTTAGGAGATACGCAGTATTTT
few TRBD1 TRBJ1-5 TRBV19 CASRRGTGGHDQPQHF TGTGCCAGTCGGCGAGGGACAGGGGGCCACGATCAGCCCCAGCATTTT
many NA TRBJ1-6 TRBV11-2 CASSLNTIGSPLHF TGTGCCAGCAGCTTAAACACAATCGGTTCACCCCTCCACTTT
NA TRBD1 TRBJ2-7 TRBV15 CATSRVGTVAREQYF TGTGCCACCAGCAGAGTCGGGACAGTTGCTCGGGAGCAGTACTTC
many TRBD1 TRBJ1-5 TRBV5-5 CASSSGQGGYSNQPQHF TGTGCCAGCAGCTCTGGACAGGGGGGTTATAGCAATCAGCCCCAGCATTTT
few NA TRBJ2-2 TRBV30 CAWTAGVYTGELFF TGTGCCTGGACCGCGGGTGTTTACACCGGGGAGCTGTTTTTT
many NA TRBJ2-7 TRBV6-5 CASSRGGRYEQYF TGTGCCAGCAGCCGAGGAGGGCGGTACGAGCAGTACTTC
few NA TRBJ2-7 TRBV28 CASIGINGYEQYF TGTGCCAGCATTGGGATAAATGGGTACGAGCAGTACTTC
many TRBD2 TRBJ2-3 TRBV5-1 CASSLAGLAGSTDTQYF TGCGCCAGCAGCTTGGCCGGCCTAGCGGGGTCCACAGATACGCAGTATTTT
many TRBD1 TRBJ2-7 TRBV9 CASSVGTGFNEQYF TGTGCCAGCAGCGTCGGGACAGGGTTCAACGAGCAGTACTTC
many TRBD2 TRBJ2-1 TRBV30 CAWGIFASGRAREQFF TGTGCCTGGGGGATATTCGCTAGCGGGCGAGCACGTGAGCAGTTCTTC
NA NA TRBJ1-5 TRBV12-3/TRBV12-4 CASSFSDRGNQPQHF TGTGCCAGCAGTTTCTCGGACAGAGGCAATCAGCCCCAGCATTTT
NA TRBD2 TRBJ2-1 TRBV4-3 CASSQDERGGRGEQFF TGCGCCAGCAGCCAAGATGAGCGGGGGGGCCGGGGTGAGCAGTTCTTC
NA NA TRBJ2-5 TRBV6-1 CASSDWAGEETQYF TGTGCCAGCAGTGATTGGGCCGGGGAGGAGACCCAGTACTTC
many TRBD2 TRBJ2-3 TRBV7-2 CASSYTGGRGGRNTQYF TGTGCCAGCAGCTATACCGGGGGACGGGGGGGCCGAAATACGCAGTATTTT
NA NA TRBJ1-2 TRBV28 CASSLPGAINYGYTF TGTGCCAGCAGTTTACCCGGGGCAATTAACTATGGCTACACCTTC
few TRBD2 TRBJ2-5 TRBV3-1 CASSQDLRRGTSVETQYF TGTGCCAGCAGCCAAGACTTAAGGAGGGGGACTAGCGTAGAGACCCAGTACTTC
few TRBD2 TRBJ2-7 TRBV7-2 CASSLSGGPFDEQYF TGTGCCAGCAGCTTATCGGGAGGGCCCTTCGACGAGCAGTACTTC
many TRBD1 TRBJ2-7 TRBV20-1 CSAQGVASSYEQYF TGCAGTGCCCAGGGGGTAGCGAGCTCCTACGAGCAGTACTTC
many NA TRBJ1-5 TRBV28 CASSLINQPQHF TGTGCCAGCAGTTTAATTAATCAGCCCCAGCATTTT